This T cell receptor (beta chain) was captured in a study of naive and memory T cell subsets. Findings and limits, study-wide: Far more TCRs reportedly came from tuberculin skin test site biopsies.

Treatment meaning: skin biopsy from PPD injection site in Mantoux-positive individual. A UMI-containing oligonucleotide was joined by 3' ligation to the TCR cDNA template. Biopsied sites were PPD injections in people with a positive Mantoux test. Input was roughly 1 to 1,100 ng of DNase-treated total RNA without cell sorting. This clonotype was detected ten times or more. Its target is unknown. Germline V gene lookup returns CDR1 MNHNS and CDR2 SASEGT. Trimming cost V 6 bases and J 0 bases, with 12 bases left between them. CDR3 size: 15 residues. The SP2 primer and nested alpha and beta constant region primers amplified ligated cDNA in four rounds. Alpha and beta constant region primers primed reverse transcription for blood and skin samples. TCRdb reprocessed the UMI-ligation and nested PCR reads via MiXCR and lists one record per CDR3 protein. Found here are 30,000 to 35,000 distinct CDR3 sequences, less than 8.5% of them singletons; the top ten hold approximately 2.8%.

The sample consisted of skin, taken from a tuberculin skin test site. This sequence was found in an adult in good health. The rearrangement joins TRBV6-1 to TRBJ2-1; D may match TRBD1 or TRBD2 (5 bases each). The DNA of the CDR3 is TGTGCCAGCAGGCCGGGGCTGAGCTCCTACAATGAGCAGTTCTTC. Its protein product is CASRPGLSSYNEQFF.